This is a list of T cell receptor beta chains from one sample in a study of regulatory T cells in long-lasting Graves disease. A single record per CDR3 protein comes from TCRdb applying MiXCR to the multiplex PCR reads. The repertoire holds about 310,000 distinct CDR3 sequences, with around a fifth as singletons. The input for sequencing was peripheral blood mononuclear cells (PBMCs), taken when the disease was refractory, from a patient treated with antithyroid drugs. The receptors shown here come from a female donor with Graves disease. CDR3s include the opening cysteine and the closing phenylalanine or tryptophan. The D gene is left open where the match is weak. The size of a clone is reported for some rows only, either as once, few or many, or as a class for expanded clones.

j_gene: TRBJ1-5; v_gene: TRBV19; abundance: NA; d_gene: TRBD1; CDR3nt: TGTGCCAGTAGTAGACAGGGGGCATTTAGCAATCAGCCCCAGCATTTT; CDR3aa: CASSRQGAFSNQPQHF
j_gene: TRBJ1-2; v_gene: TRBV6-1; abundance: NA; d_gene: NA; CDR3nt: TGTGCCAGCAGTGAGGGTTTAGCTAACTATGGCTACACCTTC; CDR3aa: CASSEGLANYGYTF
j_gene: TRBJ2-7; v_gene: TRBV6-5; abundance: NA; d_gene: NA; CDR3nt: TGTGCCAGCAGTTACTCCGTGGCAACCTCCTACGAGCAGTACTTC; CDR3aa: CASSYSVATSYEQYF
j_gene: TRBJ2-5; v_gene: TRBV7-2; abundance: NA; d_gene: TRBD2; CDR3nt: TGTGCCAGCAGCTCAACTAGCGGGGCGCAAGAGACCCAGTACTTC; CDR3aa: CASSSTSGAQETQYF
j_gene: TRBJ1-5; v_gene: TRBV20-1; abundance: NA; d_gene: NA; CDR3nt: TGCAGTGCTAGGGGGGGAACCTCGAGGCAGCCCCAGCATTTT; CDR3aa: CSARGGTSRQPQHF
j_gene: TRBJ2-1; v_gene: TRBV29-1; abundance: NA; d_gene: NA; CDR3nt: TGCAGCGTTGTCGGGCTAGCCGCCCACAATGAGCAGTTCTTC; CDR3aa: CSVVGLAAHNEQFF
j_gene: TRBJ2-3; v_gene: TRBV12-3/TRBV12-4; abundance: NA; d_gene: TRBD2; CDR3nt: TGTGCCAGCAGTCCTAGCGGGAGGGATCGAAATACGCAGTATTTT; CDR3aa: CASSPSGRDRNTQYF
j_gene: TRBJ1-1; v_gene: TRBV28; abundance: many; d_gene: TRBD1; CDR3nt: TGTGCCAGCAGCCTAGGGGGCATGTGGACTGAAGCTTTCTTT; CDR3aa: CASSLGGMWTEAFF
j_gene: TRBJ1-2; v_gene: TRBV28; abundance: NA; d_gene: NA; CDR3nt: TGTGCCAGCAGTTCCGGACCTCACTATGGCTACACCTTC; CDR3aa: CASSSGPHYGYTF
j_gene: TRBJ2-5; v_gene: TRBV7-3; abundance: few; d_gene: TRBD2; CDR3nt: TGTGCCAGCAGCTTAATGGGACTAGCGGGAGAGACCCAGTACTTC; CDR3aa: CASSLMGLAGETQYF
j_gene: TRBJ1-5; v_gene: TRBV7-2; abundance: NA; d_gene: NA; CDR3nt: TGTGCCAGCAGCGTCGGAGGGGTGGGCAGCAATCAGCCCCAGCATTTT; CDR3aa: CASSVGGVGSNQPQHF
j_gene: TRBJ1-1; v_gene: TRBV12-3/TRBV12-4; abundance: many; d_gene: TRBD1; CDR3nt: TGTGCCAGCAGGGGACAGTTGAACACTGAAGCTTTCTTT; CDR3aa: CASRGQLNTEAFF
j_gene: TRBJ2-7; v_gene: TRBV6-1; abundance: NA; d_gene: NA; CDR3nt: TGTGCCGCGGGGACAGTCTACGAGCAGTACTTC; CDR3aa: CAAGTVYEQYF
j_gene: TRBJ2-2; v_gene: TRBV14; abundance: few; d_gene: NA; CDR3nt: TGTGCCAGCAGCCCTATCCAGGGAACCGGGGAGCTGTTTTTT; CDR3aa: CASSPIQGTGELFF
j_gene: TRBJ1-3; v_gene: TRBV7-3; abundance: NA; d_gene: NA; CDR3nt: TGTGCCAGCAAACCCAACAGGGACACGATAGCATTTTCCTCTGGAAACACCATGTATTTT; CDR3aa: CASKPNRDTIAFSSGNTMYF
j_gene: TRBJ2-3; v_gene: TRBV20-1; abundance: few; d_gene: NA; CDR3nt: TGCAGTGCGACTCCTCCCAGCGGAGGGATCACAGATACGCAGTATTTT; CDR3aa: CSATPPSGGITDTQYF
j_gene: TRBJ2-5; v_gene: TRBV5-8; abundance: NA; d_gene: NA; CDR3nt: TGTGCCAGCAGCTTGGATGGTGGGAGAAAGACCCAGTACTTC; CDR3aa: CASSLDGGRKTQYF
j_gene: TRBJ2-5; v_gene: TRBV7-9; abundance: NA; d_gene: TRBD1; CDR3nt: TGTGCCAGCAGCCTCGACAGGGGACCACAAGAGACCCAGTACTTC; CDR3aa: CASSLDRGPQETQYF
j_gene: TRBJ1-1; v_gene: TRBV28; abundance: many; d_gene: TRBD1; CDR3nt: TGTGCCAGCAGTTTCCGACAGGGGAAGACTTTCTTT; CDR3aa: CASSFRQGKTFF
j_gene: TRBJ1-2; v_gene: TRBV28; abundance: many; d_gene: NA; CDR3nt: TGTGCCAGCAGTTTAGGGACGTTTGGCTACACCTTC; CDR3aa: CASSLGTFGYTF
j_gene: TRBJ2-2; v_gene: TRBV20-1; abundance: NA; d_gene: TRBD2; CDR3nt: TGCAGTGCTAAAAGACTAGCGGGCCCCCTTGCTCTTAACACCGGGGAGCTGTTTTTT; CDR3aa: CSAKRLAGPLALNTGELFF
j_gene: TRBJ2-5; v_gene: TRBV19; abundance: NA; d_gene: NA; CDR3nt: TGTGCCAGTAGTGCCCCCCAGGGCGGAGAAGAGACCCAGTACTTC; CDR3aa: CASSAPQGGEETQYF
j_gene: TRBJ2-7; v_gene: TRBV20-1; abundance: NA; d_gene: TRBD2; CDR3nt: TGCAGTGCTAGAGATTACCTAGCGGGTACCTACGAGCAGTACTTC; CDR3aa: CSARDYLAGTYEQYF
j_gene: TRBJ2-5; v_gene: TRBV20-1; abundance: many; d_gene: TRBD2; CDR3nt: TGCAGTGCTAGAGACTTACTAGCGGGGCTCCCGGAGACCCAGTACTTC; CDR3aa: CSARDLLAGLPETQYF
j_gene: TRBJ1-1; v_gene: TRBV7-9; abundance: few; d_gene: NA; CDR3nt: TGTGCCAGCAGCTTAGATGTCAGGGACACTGAAGCTTTCTTT; CDR3aa: CASSLDVRDTEAFF
j_gene: TRBJ1-2; v_gene: TRBV18; abundance: once; d_gene: NA; CDR3nt: TGTGCCAGCTCACCAGACAGCCATGGCTACACCTTC; CDR3aa: CASSPDSHGYTF
j_gene: TRBJ2-1; v_gene: TRBV11-1; abundance: few; d_gene: NA; CDR3nt: TGTGCCAGCATGTCGGACAGAGGATACAATGAGCAGTTCTTC; CDR3aa: CASMSDRGYNEQFF
j_gene: TRBJ1-2; v_gene: TRBV6-1; abundance: NA; d_gene: NA; CDR3nt: TGTGCCAGCAGAAACTCCGGGAGCTATGGCTACACCTTC; CDR3aa: CASRNSGSYGYTF
j_gene: TRBJ1-1; v_gene: TRBV20-1; abundance: NA; d_gene: NA; CDR3nt: TGCAGTGCTAGAGATCCCCCAGGGCGCGGGGCTTTCTTT; CDR3aa: CSARDPPGRGAFF
j_gene: TRBJ1-1; v_gene: TRBV20-1; abundance: once; d_gene: NA; CDR3nt: TGCAGTGCCCAAAGGGGGGGCGGGAACACTGAAGCTTTCTTT; CDR3aa: CSAQRGGGNTEAFF
j_gene: TRBJ1-2; v_gene: TRBV4-1; abundance: NA; d_gene: NA; CDR3nt: TGCGCCAGCAGCCAAGAGGTCAGGCAGGGGAACTATGGCTACACCTTC; CDR3aa: CASSQEVRQGNYGYTF
j_gene: TRBJ2-5; v_gene: TRBV7-8; abundance: NA; d_gene: NA; CDR3nt: TGTGCCAGCAGCTTTGGTCCCCAGGGGCAGTATGAGACCCAGTACTTC; CDR3aa: CASSFGPQGQYETQYF
j_gene: TRBJ2-1; v_gene: TRBV28; abundance: once; d_gene: NA; CDR3nt: TGTGCCAGCAGCTTCTTACTAGCTTACAATGAGCAGTTCTTC; CDR3aa: CASSFLLAYNEQFF
j_gene: TRBJ1-2; v_gene: TRBV12-3/TRBV12-4; abundance: many; d_gene: NA; CDR3nt: TGTGCCAGCAGTTTAGGGCAGTCCTATGGCTACACCTTC; CDR3aa: CASSLGQSYGYTF
j_gene: TRBJ1-5; v_gene: TRBV2; abundance: many; d_gene: NA; CDR3nt: TGTGCCAGCAGTGGGGACACTAGCAATCAGCCCCAGCATTTT; CDR3aa: CASSGDTSNQPQHF
j_gene: TRBJ1-1; v_gene: TRBV6-2/TRBV6-3; abundance: NA; d_gene: TRBD1; CDR3nt: TGTGCCACCGTGCGACAGGGGCGTGTTACTGAAGCTTTCTTT; CDR3aa: CATVRQGRVTEAFF
j_gene: TRBJ2-6; v_gene: TRBV9; abundance: few; d_gene: NA; CDR3nt: TGTGCCAGCAGCGAGTGGGGCTCTGGGGCCAACGTCCTGACTTTC; CDR3aa: CASSEWGSGANVLTF
j_gene: TRBJ1-1; v_gene: TRBV6-2/TRBV6-3; abundance: NA; d_gene: NA; CDR3nt: TGTGCCAGCAGTTACGGACCAGCGAACACTGAAGCTTTCTTT; CDR3aa: CASSYGPANTEAFF
j_gene: TRBJ2-5; v_gene: TRBV28; abundance: NA; d_gene: TRBD1; CDR3nt: TGCGCCAGCAGTTCTACAGGGGCCGAAGAGACCCAGTGCTTC; CDR3aa: CASSSTGAEETQCF
j_gene: TRBJ2-4; v_gene: TRBV28; abundance: many; d_gene: TRBD2; CDR3nt: TGTGCCAGCAGTTCCCCGAGGACTAGCGGTCAGAAAAACATTCAGTACTTC; CDR3aa: CASSSPRTSGQKNIQYF
j_gene: TRBJ2-7; v_gene: TRBV5-4; abundance: NA; d_gene: TRBD1; CDR3nt: TGTGCCAGCAGCTTGGGGACAGGGGGGGACTACGAGCAGTACTTC; CDR3aa: CASSLGTGGDYEQYF
j_gene: TRBJ2-5; v_gene: TRBV5-1; abundance: NA; d_gene: TRBD2; CDR3nt: TGCGCCAGCAGAGAAGGTCTGGGCGGGAGGGCCCCAGAGACCCAGTACTTC; CDR3aa: CASREGLGGRAPETQYF
j_gene: TRBJ2-6; v_gene: TRBV5-6; abundance: few; d_gene: NA; CDR3nt: TGTGCCAGCAGCGCGCTCGGCGGGAACTCTGGGGCCAACGTCCTGACTTTC; CDR3aa: CASSALGGNSGANVLTF
j_gene: TRBJ1-5; v_gene: TRBV6-1; abundance: few; d_gene: NA; CDR3nt: TGTGCCAGCAGTAGAAACAGGGTTAGCAATCAGCCCCAGCATTTT; CDR3aa: CASSRNRVSNQPQHF
j_gene: TRBJ2-7; v_gene: TRBV19; abundance: many; d_gene: NA; CDR3nt: TGTGCCAGTATCCCGACAGGCCTTCCGAGCTACGAGCAGTACTTC; CDR3aa: CASIPTGLPSYEQYF
j_gene: TRBJ1-4; v_gene: TRBV18; abundance: few; d_gene: TRBD1; CDR3nt: TGTGCCAGCTCACCCACAGGGGTCGTTGAAAGTACAACTAATGAAAAACTGTTTTTT; CDR3aa: CASSPTGVVESTTNEKLFF
j_gene: TRBJ1-1; v_gene: TRBV5-1; abundance: many; d_gene: NA; CDR3nt: TGCGCCAGCAGCGGCGGGGTGAACACTGAAGCTTTCTTT; CDR3aa: CASSGGVNTEAFF
j_gene: TRBJ2-7; v_gene: TRBV7-6; abundance: few; d_gene: NA; CDR3nt: TGTGCCAGCAGCTTAGGGCTGGAGTCCAGCGAGCAGTACTTC; CDR3aa: CASSLGLESSEQYF
j_gene: TRBJ2-1; v_gene: TRBV6-1; abundance: NA; d_gene: NA; CDR3nt: TGTGCCAGCAGAATAGACTGGGCGAATGAGCAGTTCTTC; CDR3aa: CASRIDWANEQFF
j_gene: TRBJ2-7; v_gene: TRBV6-1; abundance: many; d_gene: NA; CDR3nt: TGTGCCAGCAGGCCCTCCCCAGAAAGCTCCTACGAGCAGTACTTC; CDR3aa: CASRPSPESSYEQYF
j_gene: TRBJ2-2; v_gene: TRBV29-1; abundance: NA; d_gene: NA; CDR3nt: TGCAGCGCTCAACTGACCCGGGATTACACCGGGGAGCTGTTTTTT; CDR3aa: CSAQLTRDYTGELFF
j_gene: TRBJ2-5; v_gene: TRBV19; abundance: NA; d_gene: NA; CDR3nt: TGTGCCAGTAGTATTGACTCCAAGAGAGACCAGTACTTC; CDR3aa: CASSIDSKRDQYF
j_gene: TRBJ1-5; v_gene: TRBV6-9; abundance: NA; d_gene: NA; CDR3nt: TGTGCCAGCAGTTACTTGGGGGCAGGAAATCAGCCCCAGCATTTT; CDR3aa: CASSYLGAGNQPQHF
j_gene: TRBJ1-6; v_gene: TRBV5-6; abundance: NA; d_gene: TRBD1; CDR3nt: TGTGCCAGCAGCTTGGGGGGACAGAGATCACCCCTCCACTTT; CDR3aa: CASSLGGQRSPLHF
j_gene: TRBJ2-2; v_gene: TRBV7-3; abundance: few; d_gene: TRBD1; CDR3nt: TGTGCCAGCAGTCTAACAGGGGGCTGGACCGGGGAGCTGTTTTTT; CDR3aa: CASSLTGGWTGELFF
j_gene: TRBJ2-7; v_gene: TRBV10-2; abundance: NA; d_gene: TRBD1; CDR3nt: TGCGCCACCACGGGACAGGGAGGCTACGAGCAGTACTTC; CDR3aa: CATTGQGGYEQYF
j_gene: TRBJ1-2; v_gene: TRBV13; abundance: many; d_gene: NA; CDR3nt: TGTGCCAGCAGCAAACGGACACTCAACTATGGCTACACCTTC; CDR3aa: CASSKRTLNYGYTF
j_gene: TRBJ1-2; v_gene: TRBV6-2/TRBV6-3; abundance: few; d_gene: NA; CDR3nt: TGTGCCAGCAGTTACTCGCCAGGATTCGCATATGGCTACACCTTC; CDR3aa: CASSYSPGFAYGYTF
j_gene: TRBJ2-7; v_gene: TRBV5-1; abundance: NA; d_gene: NA; CDR3nt: TGCGCCAGCAGAGGGGGAGTCTACGAGCAGTACTTC; CDR3aa: CASRGGVYEQYF
j_gene: TRBJ1-1; v_gene: TRBV2; abundance: many; d_gene: NA; CDR3nt: TGTGCCAGCAGTGAGGGGCAGCGCCTTGAAGCTTTCTTT; CDR3aa: CASSEGQRLEAFF